What follows are 13 T cell receptor beta chains derived from one specimen sequenced in a study of cytomegalovirus exposure and HLA in healthy donors. PCR used 60 Vbeta primers and 13 Jbeta primers. TCRdb keeps only in-frame clones here, not all; method: immunoSEQ multiplex PCR. The sample has roughly 220,000 clones; 70% are singletons. Sequenced: PBMCs. These receptors were collected from a man aged 40-49 years in good health and CMV-seropositive.

This chain connects TRBV9 to TRBJ1-2, with a possible D match to TRBD1 (5 bases). Per the germline V gene, CDR1 is SGDLS and CDR2 is YYNGEE. V lost 3 bases and J 4 bases, leaving 13 bases between the germline ends. The CDR3 loop spans 14 amino acids. The DNA of the CDR3 is TGTGCCAGCAGCGAGGGGCCGGTAGGCTATGGCTACACCTTC. Translating gives CASSEGPVGYGYTF.

The chain joins TRBV28 to TRBJ1-1; D is uncertain. Trimming left V 6 bases short and J 9 bases short, with 14 bases between. The V gene's germline CDR1 is MDHEN and CDR2 SYDVKM. The CDR3 covers 12 residues. In DNA form, the CDR3 reads TGTGCCAGCAGGTCCGAAGACAATAAAGCTTTCTTT. Its protein product is CASRSEDNKAFF.

This chain uses TRBV5-1 with TRBJ2-7; D is perhaps TRBD1 (5 bases). Between the trimmed V and J ends, which lost 0 bases and 2 bases, there was a span of 12 bases. Germline-derived CDR1 and CDR2 are SGHRS and YFSETQ. CDR3 length: 15 amino acids. DNA of the CDR3: TGCGCCAGCAGCTTGGGTTCAGGGAAAGCCTACGAGCAGTACTTC. Translation: CASSLGSGKAYEQYF. Combining the CDR3 with reference TRBV5-1 and TRBJ2-7 gives the whole variable domain KAGVTQTPRYLIKTRGQQVTLSCSPISGHRSVSWYQQTPGQGLQFLFEYFSETQRNKGNFPGRFSGRQFSNSRSEMNVSTLELGDSALYLCASSLGSGKAYEQYFGPGTRLTVT.

This chain links TRBV4-1 with TRBJ2-1; 13 bases are a match to TRBD2. Germline loops: CDR1 MGHRA, CDR2 YSYEKL. The V segment lost 3 bases and the J segment 2 bases; nucleotides outside the gene matches: 13. The CDR3 length is 20 residues. CDR3 sequence (DNA): TGCGCCAGCAGCCAGGCCTTCACTAGCGGGGGGGCCGGCCCCTACAATGAGCAGTTCTTC. Translated, it gives CASSQAFTSGGAGPYNEQFF.

The chain uses TRBV2 and TRBJ1-6; D remains ambiguous. The CDR3 loop spans 15 amino acids. CDR1 is SNHLY and CDR2 is FYNNEI in the germline V gene. The germline V and J ends were trimmed by 3 bases and 7 bases, with 13 bases remaining between them. DNA of the CDR3: TGTGCCAGCAGTGACAGTGAGATAGCGAATTCACCCCTCCACTTT. It yields the protein CASSDSEIANSPLHF.

In its sample, this clone was seen once. V usage is TRBV6-5 and J usage is TRBJ2-7; no definite D call. The germline CDR1 and CDR2 sequences are MNHEY and SVGAGI. The CDR3 extends over 16 amino acids. V shed 2 bases and J shed 2 bases, with 16 bases lying between them. CDR3 residues: CASSYAFRRNPYEQYF. The CDR3 DNA reads TGTGCCAGCAGTTACGCGTTCCGCCGAAATCCCTACGAGCAGTACTTC.

The V call is TRBV9, the J call TRBJ1-1; D call uncertain. Trimming took 0 bases from V and 7 from J, leaving 13 bases between them. The CDR3 runs to 14 residues. Germline V CDR1 and CDR2: SGDLS, YYNGEE. CDR3 in amino acids: CASSVGPETYEAFF. CDR3 DNA: TGTGCCAGCAGCGTAGGCCCTGAAACCTATGAAGCTTTCTTT.

The sample holds a few counts of this clone. In the same sample, other DNA sequences code for this CDR3. The chain carries TRBV9 and TRBJ2-3, with D tentatively TRBD1 (6 bases). This CDR3 is 16 amino acids long. V was pared by 3 bases and J by 2 bases, with 16 bases between. Germline CDR1 and CDR2: SGDLS and YYNGEE. The CDR3 region has the DNA TGTGCCAGCAGCGAGGGGGTTCTATGGACCACAGATACGCAGTATTTT. It codes for CASSEGVLWTTDTQYF. The whole variable domain, filled in from reference TRBV9 and TRBJ2-3, reads DSGVTQTPKHLITATGQRVTLRCSPRSGDLSVYWYQQSLDQGLQFLIQYYNGEERAKGNILERFSAQQFPDLHSELNLSSLELGDSALYFCASSEGVLWTTDTQYFGPGTRLTVL.

The CDR3 coding sequence is TGTGCCAGCAGCGTCCTCCCGACAGGAACGTACAATGAGCAGTTCTTC. Amino acids: CASSVLPTGTYNEQFF. The gene calls are TRBV9 and TRBJ2-1; possibly TRBD1 for D (6 bases). Trimming left V 2 bases short and J 4 bases short, with 16 bases between. This CDR3 region has 16 residues. Germline lookup yields CDR1 SGDLS and CDR2 YYNGEE.

This clone was recorded a few times. The chain has TRBV13 and TRBJ1-4; D is uncertain. CDR1 PRHDT and CDR2 FYEKMQ come from the germline V gene (reference sequence). V shed 0 bases and J shed 8 bases, with 10 bases lying between them. The CDR3 consists of 14 residues. The CDR3 loop reads CASSLGALEEKLFF. The CDR3 nucleotides read TGTGCCAGCAGCTTAGGGGCCCTGGAGGAAAAACTGTTTTTT. The whole variable domain, filled in from reference TRBV13 and TRBJ1-4, reads AAGVIQSPRHLIKEKRETATLKCYPIPRHDTVYWYQQGPGQDPQFLISFYEKMQSDKGSIPDRFSAQQFSDYHSELNMSSLELGDSALYFCASSLGALEEKLFFGSGTQLSVL.

This clone was seen more than once but under ten times. The CDR3 DNA reads as TGTGCCAGCAGACAGGGAAATTCACCCCTCCACTTT. This gives the protein CASRQGNSPLHF. The rearrangement joins TRBV6-5 to TRBJ1-6, with a tentative D call TRBD1 (6 bases). Germline V CDR1 and CDR2: MNHEY, SVGAGI. This CDR3 is built from 12 residues. V was cut by 6 bases and J by 7 bases, with 7 bases left in between.

To note about this clone: Additional DNA sequences in this sample encode the identical CDR3. The chain is built from TRBV4-3 and TRBJ1-2, with 7 bases aligning to TRBD1. The germline gives CDR1 LGHNA, CDR2 YSLEER. The J segment lost 7 bases and the V segment lost 0 bases, leaving 5 bases of the junction unmatched. The CDR3 contains 14 residues. CDR3 nucleotide sequence: TGCGCCAGCAGCCAAGATCGGACAGGAGCTGGCTACACCTTC. The encoded protein is CASSQDRTGAGYTF.

The chain has TRBV4-3 and TRBJ1-3, with D possibly being TRBD1 (6 bases). Trimming left V 0 bases short and J 0 bases short, with 9 bases between. The CDR3 runs 16 residues. Germline CDR1 reads LGHNA; CDR2 reads YSLEER. In DNA, the CDR3 is TGCGCCAGCAGCCAAGATAGGGGGAGCTCTGGAAACACCATATATTTT. The encoded protein is CASSQDRGSSGNTIYF.